This TCR beta chain is drawn from a study of blood T cell repertoires in COVID-19. With 0 bases removed from V and 3 bases from J, the gap between germline ends came to 6 bases. The CDR3 runs 14 residues. The germline V gene encodes CDR1 LGHDT and CDR2 YNNKEL (reference sequence). Sequencing used immunoSEQ multiplex PCR; TCRdb keeps in-frame clones, though not all of them. Of roughly 45,000 clones detected, 85% to 90% appear once; the ten largest clones hold 2.6%. This clone was observed a single time. This TCR derives from a woman of 80 years or more with COVID-19, enrolled during active disease. Sequencing used peripheral blood. The V call is TRBV3-1 (or the pseudogene TRBV3-2), the J call TRBJ1-3; D remains unclear. In DNA, the CDR3 is TGTGCCAGCAGCCAAGACAACTATGGAAACACCATATATTTT. This sequence encodes CASSQDNYGNTIYF.